This T cell receptor beta chain was retrieved from a study of siplizumab effects on memory and regulatory T cells. Study observations and caveats: About 80-97% of proliferating CD4+ or CD8+ clones had no assignable naive or memory phenotype. Siplizumab significantly reduced alloreactive sequences traceable to unstimulated CD4+ memory cells. The suppressive capacity of proliferating Tregs from siplizumab cultures remained unconfirmed. Apparently more diverse than memory cells, naive T cells also seemed major alloresponse contributors.

The count of this clone is one. Its antigen is not identified. Germline values: CDR1 MNHNS, CDR2 SASEGT. Losses at the gene ends were 5 bases for V and 7 bases for J; bases not matched to a gene: 7. The CDR3 loop spans 13 amino acids. The assay was immunoSEQ multiplex PCR, and TCRdb's table has in-frame clones only and misses some. The repertoire has approximately 100,000 clones, 92% of them found once; the top ten carry around 0.73%. Material: Tregs sorted from blood. The receptor's source is a human donor in good health. The V gene is TRBV6-1, the J gene TRBJ2-7; 8 nucleotides agree with TRBD1. The CDR3 protein is CASSTQTGGEQYF. CDR3 sequence (DNA): TGTGCCAGCAGTACGCAAACAGGGGGTGAGCAGTACTTC.